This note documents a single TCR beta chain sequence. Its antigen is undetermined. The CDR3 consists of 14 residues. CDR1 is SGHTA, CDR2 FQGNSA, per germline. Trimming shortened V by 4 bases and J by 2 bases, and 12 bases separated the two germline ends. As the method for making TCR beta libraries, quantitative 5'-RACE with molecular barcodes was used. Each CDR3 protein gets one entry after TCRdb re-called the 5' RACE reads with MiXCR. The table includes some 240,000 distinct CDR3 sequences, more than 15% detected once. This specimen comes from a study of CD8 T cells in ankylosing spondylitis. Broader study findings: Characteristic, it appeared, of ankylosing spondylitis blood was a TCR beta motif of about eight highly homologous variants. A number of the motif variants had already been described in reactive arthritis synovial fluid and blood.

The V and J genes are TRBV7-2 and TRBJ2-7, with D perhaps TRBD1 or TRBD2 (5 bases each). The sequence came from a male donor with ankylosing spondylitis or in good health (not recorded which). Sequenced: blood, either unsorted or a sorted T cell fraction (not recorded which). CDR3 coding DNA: TGTGCCAGCAGCTCATACGGGGCAACCTACGAGCAGTACTTC. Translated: CASSSYGATYEQYF.